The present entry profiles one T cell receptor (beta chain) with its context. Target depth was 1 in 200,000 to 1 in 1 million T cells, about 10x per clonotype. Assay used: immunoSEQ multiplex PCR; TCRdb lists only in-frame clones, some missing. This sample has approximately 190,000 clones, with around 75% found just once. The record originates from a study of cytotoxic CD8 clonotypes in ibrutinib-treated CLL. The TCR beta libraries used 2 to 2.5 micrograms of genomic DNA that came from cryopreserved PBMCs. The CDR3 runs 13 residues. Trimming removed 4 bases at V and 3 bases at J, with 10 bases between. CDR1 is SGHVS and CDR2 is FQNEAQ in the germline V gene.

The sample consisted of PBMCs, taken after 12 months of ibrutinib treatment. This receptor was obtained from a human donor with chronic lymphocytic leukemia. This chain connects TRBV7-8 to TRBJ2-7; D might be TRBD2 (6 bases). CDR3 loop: CASSSTSRYEQYF. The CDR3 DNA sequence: TGTGCCAGCAGCTCGACTAGTCGCTACGAGCAGTACTTC.